The 5 T cell receptor beta chains in this list originate from one sample, sequenced in a study of blood T cells in healthy people across ages (dated by TCRdb to between 2015 and 2017). Library generation was performed with 5' RACE. Instrument used: Illumina HiSeq 2500. A second PCR of 7 to 11 cycles was performed with a sample-barcoded 5' primer and a J-beta primer mix. Using fastp at Q25 and MiXCR, TCRdb reprocessed the public reads and kept productive beta chains. Here each entry gathers all rows of one CDR3 protein and keeps the most common genes and DNA. In this sample the table shows 600,000 or so distinct CDR3 sequences, around half of which occur a single time. The ten largest make up about 22% of the sample. The sequenced sample consisted of blood. These receptors came from a man older than 75 in good health.

V and J are TRBV29-1 and TRBJ1-1; TRBD1 is a possible D gene (6 bases). Trimming stripped 6 bases from V and 3 bases from J, with 20 bases between. CDR3 size: 15 residues. Per the germline V gene, CDR1 is SQVTM and CDR2 is ANQGSEA. CDR3 nucleotides: TGCAGCGTGGCGGGACAAAAGGTTGGGGACACTGAAGCTTTCTTT. This gives the protein CSVAGQKVGDTEAFF.

The CDR3 nucleotides are TGTGCCAGCAGCTTTCGACAGTTTTCGGGAAGTAATGAGCAGTTCTTC. It encodes CASSFRQFSGSNEQFF. The chain joins TRBV7-2 to TRBJ2-1; D is tentatively TRBD1 or TRBD2 (5 bases each). CDR3 length: 16 amino acids. The V gene lost 3 bases and the J gene lost 7 bases, with 19 bases spanning the gap. Germline assignment: CDR1 SGHTA and CDR2 FQGNSA.

This clonotype was seen more than once but under ten times. The chain links TRBV7-2 to TRBJ2-4, with a possible D match to TRBD2 (6 bases). CDR3 length: 15 amino acids. Germline V gene lookup returns CDR1 SGHTA and CDR2 FQGNSA. V shed 5 bases and J shed 6 bases, with 17 bases lying between them. As DNA, the CDR3 is TGTGCCAGCAGCCCGGGATGGGGGGTTGGAAACATTCAGTACTTC. As protein: CASSPGWGVGNIQYF.

This clonotype has a single count. The rearrangement uses TRBV12-3 or TRBV12-4 and TRBJ1-5; D is uncertain. The V end lost 5 bases, the J end lost 1 base, and 12 bases lay between the germline ends. The CDR3 spans 15 residues. CDR3: CASSGRGVSNQPQHF. Written as DNA, the CDR3 is TGTGCCAGCAGTGGCCGTGGGGTGAGCAATCAGCCCCAGCATTTT.

There are a few counts of this clonotype. V gene TRBV7-9 combines with J gene TRBJ1-2; the D gene is possibly TRBD1 (5 bases). Germline V lookup: CDR1 SEHNR, CDR2 FQNEAQ (reference sequence). Trimming took off 6 bases at V and 7 bases at J, with 15 bases between the two ends. The CDR3 runs to 13 residues. CDR3 in DNA: TGTGCCAGCAGGGATTCCGGGACGTGTGGCTACACCTTC. This translates into CASRDSGTCGYTF.